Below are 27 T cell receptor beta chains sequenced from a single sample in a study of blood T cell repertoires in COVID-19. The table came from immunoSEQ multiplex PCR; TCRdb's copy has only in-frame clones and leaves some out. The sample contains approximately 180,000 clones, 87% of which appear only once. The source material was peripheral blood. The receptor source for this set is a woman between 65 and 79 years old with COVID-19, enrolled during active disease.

The CDR3 bases are TGCGCCAGCAGCCACGGACGACTAGCGGGAGGGGGTGAGCAGTTCTTC. Its protein is CASSHGRLAGGGEQFF. The chain couples TRBV4-1 to TRBJ2-1; 14 bases fit TRBD2. Per germline, CDR1 MGHRA and CDR2 YSYEKL. This CDR3 is built from 16 residues. V was clipped by 3 bases and J by 9 bases; unmatched bases: 7.

In nucleotides, the CDR3 is TGCAGCGTGGGACTAGCGGCCTCCTACGAGCAGTACTTC. Translated, it gives CSVGLAASYEQYF. V is TRBV29-1 and J is TRBJ2-7; 11 bases agree with TRBD2. V shed 6 bases, J shed 0 bases, and the junction held 1 base outside the gene matches. This CDR3 is 13 amino acids long. Germline CDR1 reads SQVTM; CDR2 reads ANQGSEA.

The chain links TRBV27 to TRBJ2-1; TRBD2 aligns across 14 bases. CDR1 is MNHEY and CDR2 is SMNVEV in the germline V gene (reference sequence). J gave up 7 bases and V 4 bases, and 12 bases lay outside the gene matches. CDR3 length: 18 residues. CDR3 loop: CASSSLAGTSGSVNEQFF. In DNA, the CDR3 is TGTGCCAGCAGTTCTCTAGCCGGGACTAGCGGGAGCGTAAATGAGCAGTTCTTC.

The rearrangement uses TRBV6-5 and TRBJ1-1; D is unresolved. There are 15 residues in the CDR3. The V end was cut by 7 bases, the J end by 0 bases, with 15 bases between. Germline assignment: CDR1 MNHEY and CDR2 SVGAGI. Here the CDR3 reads CASIYYNGVNTEAFF. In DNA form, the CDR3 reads TGTGCCAGCATCTACTATAATGGAGTGAACACTGAAGCTTTCTTT.

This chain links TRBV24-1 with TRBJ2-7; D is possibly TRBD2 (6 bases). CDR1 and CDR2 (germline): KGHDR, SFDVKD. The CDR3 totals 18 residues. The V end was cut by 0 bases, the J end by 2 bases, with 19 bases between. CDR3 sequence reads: CATSDLHPRSGSPYEQYF. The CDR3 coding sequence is TGTGCCACCAGTGATTTGCACCCTCGTAGCGGTAGCCCCTACGAGCAGTACTTC.

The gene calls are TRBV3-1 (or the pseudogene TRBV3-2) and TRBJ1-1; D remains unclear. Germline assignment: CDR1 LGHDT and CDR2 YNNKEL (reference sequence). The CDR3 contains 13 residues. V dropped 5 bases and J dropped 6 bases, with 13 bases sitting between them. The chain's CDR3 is CASSSPGDAEAFF. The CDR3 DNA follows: TGTGCCAGCAGCTCACCGGGTGACGCTGAAGCTTTCTTT.

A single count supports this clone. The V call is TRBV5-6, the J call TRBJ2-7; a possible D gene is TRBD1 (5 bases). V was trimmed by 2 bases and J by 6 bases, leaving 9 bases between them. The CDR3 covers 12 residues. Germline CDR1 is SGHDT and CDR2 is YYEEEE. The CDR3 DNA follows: TGTGCCAGCAGCTTTGCAGGGTTCGAGCAGTACTTC. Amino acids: CASSFAGFEQYF.

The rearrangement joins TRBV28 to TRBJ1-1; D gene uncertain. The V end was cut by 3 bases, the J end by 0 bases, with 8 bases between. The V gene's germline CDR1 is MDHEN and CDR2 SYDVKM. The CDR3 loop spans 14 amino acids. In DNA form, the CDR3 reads TGTGCCAGCAGTTTCCCAGACATGAACACTGAAGCTTTCTTT. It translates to CASSFPDMNTEAFF. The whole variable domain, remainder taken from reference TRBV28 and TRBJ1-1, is DVKVTQSSRYLVKRTGEKVFLECVQDMDHENMFWYRQDPGLGLRLIYFSYDVKMKEKGDIPEGYSVSREKKERFSLILESASTNQTSMYLCASSFPDMNTEAFFGQGTRLTVV.

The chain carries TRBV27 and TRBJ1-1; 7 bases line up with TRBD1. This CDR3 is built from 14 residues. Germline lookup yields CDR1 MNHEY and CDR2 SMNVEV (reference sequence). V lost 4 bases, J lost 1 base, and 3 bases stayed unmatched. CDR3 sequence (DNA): TGTGCCAGCAGTTCGACAGGGTGGAACACTGAAGCTTTCTTT. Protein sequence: CASSSTGWNTEAFF.

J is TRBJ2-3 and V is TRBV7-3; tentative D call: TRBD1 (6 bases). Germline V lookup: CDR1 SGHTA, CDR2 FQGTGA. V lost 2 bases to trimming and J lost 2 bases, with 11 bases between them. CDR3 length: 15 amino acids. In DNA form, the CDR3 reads TGTGCCAGCAGCTTAGTTCAGGGGTTCACAGATACGCAGTATTTT. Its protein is CASSLVQGFTDTQYF.

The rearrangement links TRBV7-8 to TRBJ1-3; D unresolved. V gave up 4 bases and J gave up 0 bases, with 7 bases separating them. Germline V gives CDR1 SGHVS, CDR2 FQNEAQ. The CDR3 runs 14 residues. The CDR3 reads CASSSPVSGNTIYF. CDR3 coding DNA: TGTGCCAGCAGCTCACCGGTCTCTGGAAACACCATATATTTT.

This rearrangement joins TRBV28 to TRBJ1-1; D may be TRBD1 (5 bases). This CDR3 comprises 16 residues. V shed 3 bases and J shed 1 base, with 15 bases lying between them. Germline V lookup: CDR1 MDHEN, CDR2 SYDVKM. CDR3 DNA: TGTGCCAGCAGTTTTAGGAGGGGCCCGGCGAACACTGAAGCTTTCTTT. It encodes CASSFRRGPANTEAFF. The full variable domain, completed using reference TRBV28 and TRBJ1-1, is DVKVTQSSRYLVKRTGEKVFLECVQDMDHENMFWYRQDPGLGLRLIYFSYDVKMKEKGDIPEGYSVSREKKERFSLILESASTNQTSMYLCASSFRRGPANTEAFFGQGTRLTVV.

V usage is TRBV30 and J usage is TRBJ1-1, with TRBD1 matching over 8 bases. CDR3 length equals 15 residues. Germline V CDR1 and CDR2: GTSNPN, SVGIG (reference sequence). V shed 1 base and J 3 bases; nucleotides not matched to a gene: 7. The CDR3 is CAWSARMTGDTEAFF. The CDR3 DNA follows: TGTGCCTGGAGTGCCCGAATGACAGGGGACACTGAAGCTTTCTTT.

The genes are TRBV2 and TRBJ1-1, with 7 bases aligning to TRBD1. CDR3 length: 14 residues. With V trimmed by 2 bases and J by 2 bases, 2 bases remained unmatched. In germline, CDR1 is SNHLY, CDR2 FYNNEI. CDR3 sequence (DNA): TGTGCCAGCAGTGAAAGACAGGGTAACACTGAAGCTTTCTTT. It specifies CASSERQGNTEAFF.

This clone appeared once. In nucleotides, the CDR3 is TGTGCCAGCAGTACGACGGGTTACGAGCAGTACTTC. Amino acid sequence: CASSTTGYEQYF. This sequence joins TRBV2 and TRBJ2-7; D gene unclear. The V end lost 5 bases, the J end lost 4 bases, and 9 bases lay between the germline ends. The CDR3 totals 12 residues. CDR1 SNHLY and CDR2 FYNNEI come from the germline V gene.

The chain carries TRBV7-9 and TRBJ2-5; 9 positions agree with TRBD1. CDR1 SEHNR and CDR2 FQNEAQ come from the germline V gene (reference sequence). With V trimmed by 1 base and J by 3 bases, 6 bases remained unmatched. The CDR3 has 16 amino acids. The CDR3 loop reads CASSLGVQGAEETQYF. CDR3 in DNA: TGTGCCAGCAGCTTAGGGGTACAGGGGGCAGAAGAGACCCAGTACTTC.

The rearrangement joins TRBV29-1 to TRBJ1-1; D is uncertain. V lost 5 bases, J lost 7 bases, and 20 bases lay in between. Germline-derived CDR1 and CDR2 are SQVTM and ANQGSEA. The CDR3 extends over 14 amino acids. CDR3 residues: CSVLVSSVGLEAFF. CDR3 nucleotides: TGCAGCGTTTTAGTCTCCTCGGTTGGGCTTGAAGCTTTCTTT.

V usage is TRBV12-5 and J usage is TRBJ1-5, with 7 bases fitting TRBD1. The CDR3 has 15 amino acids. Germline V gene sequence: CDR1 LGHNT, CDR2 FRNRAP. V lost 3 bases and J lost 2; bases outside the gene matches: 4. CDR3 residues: CASGFLDRGNQPQHF. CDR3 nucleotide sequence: TGTGCTAGTGGTTTCCTTGACAGGGGCAATCAGCCCCAGCATTTT. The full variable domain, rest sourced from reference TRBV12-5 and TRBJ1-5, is DARVTQTPRHKVTEMGQEVTMRCQPILGHNTVFWYRQTMMQGLELLAYFRNRAPLDDSGMPKDRFSAEMPDATLATLKIQPSEPRDSAVYFCASGFLDRGNQPQHFGDGTRLSIL.

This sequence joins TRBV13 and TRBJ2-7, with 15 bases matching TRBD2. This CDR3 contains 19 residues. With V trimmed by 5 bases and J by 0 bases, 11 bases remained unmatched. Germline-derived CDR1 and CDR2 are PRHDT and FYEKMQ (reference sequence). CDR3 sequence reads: CASSPWTSGRASISYEQYF. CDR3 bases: TGTGCCAGCAGCCCATGGACTAGCGGGAGGGCCTCGATCTCCTACGAGCAGTACTTC.

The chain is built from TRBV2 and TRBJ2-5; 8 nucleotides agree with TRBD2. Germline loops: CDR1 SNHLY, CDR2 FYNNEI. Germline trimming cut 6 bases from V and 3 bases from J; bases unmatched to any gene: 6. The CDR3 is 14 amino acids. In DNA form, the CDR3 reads TGTGCCAGCAGGTTAGCGGGACAAGAAGAGACCCAGTACTTC. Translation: CASRLAGQEETQYF.

This CDR3 is CATSRDKSYGYTF. The CDR3, as DNA: TGTGCCACCAGCAGAGATAAGAGCTATGGCTACACCTTC. This chain connects TRBV15 to TRBJ1-2, with D unresolved. The CDR3 is 13 residues long. Germline CDR1 reads LNHNV; CDR2 reads YYDKDF (reference sequence). V lost 0 bases to trimming and J lost 4 bases, with 6 bases between them.

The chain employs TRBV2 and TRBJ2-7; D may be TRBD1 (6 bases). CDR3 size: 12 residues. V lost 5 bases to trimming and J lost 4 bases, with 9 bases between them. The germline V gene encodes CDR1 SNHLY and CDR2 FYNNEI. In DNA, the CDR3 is TGTGCCAGCAGTCTACAGGGTTACGAGCAGTACTTC. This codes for CASSLQGYEQYF.

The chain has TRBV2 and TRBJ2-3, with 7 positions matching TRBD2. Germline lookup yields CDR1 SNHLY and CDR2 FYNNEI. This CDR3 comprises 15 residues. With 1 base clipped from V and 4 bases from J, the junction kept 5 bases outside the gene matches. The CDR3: CASSEGGRGPDTQYF. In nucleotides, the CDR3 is TGTGCCAGCAGTGAAGGCGGGAGAGGGCCAGATACGCAGTATTTT. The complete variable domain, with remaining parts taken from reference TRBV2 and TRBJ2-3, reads EPEVTQTPSHQVTQMGQEVILRCVPISNHLYFYWYRQILGQKVEFLVSFYNNEISEKSEIFDDQFSVERPDGSNFTLKIRSTKLEDSAMYFCASSEGGRGPDTQYFGPGTRLTVL.

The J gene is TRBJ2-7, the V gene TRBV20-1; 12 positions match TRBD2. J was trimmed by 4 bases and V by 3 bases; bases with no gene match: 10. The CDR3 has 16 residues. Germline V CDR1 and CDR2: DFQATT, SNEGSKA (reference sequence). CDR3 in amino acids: CSASDGTGTSGYEQYF. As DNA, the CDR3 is TGCAGTGCTAGTGACGGAACCGGGACTAGCGGGTACGAGCAGTACTTC.

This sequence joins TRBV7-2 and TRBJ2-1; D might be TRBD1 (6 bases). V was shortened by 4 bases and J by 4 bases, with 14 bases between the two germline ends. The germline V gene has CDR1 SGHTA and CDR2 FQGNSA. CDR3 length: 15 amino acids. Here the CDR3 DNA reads TGTGCCAGCAGCTCGGCGACAGGAGAGTACAATGAGCAGTTCTTC. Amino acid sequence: CASSSATGEYNEQFF. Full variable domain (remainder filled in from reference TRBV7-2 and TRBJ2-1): GAGVSQSPSNKVTEKGKDVELRCDPISGHTALYWYRQSLGQGLEFLIYFQGNSAPDKSGLPSDRFSAERTGGSVSTLTIQRTQQEDSAVYLCASSSATGEYNEQFFGPGTRLTVL.

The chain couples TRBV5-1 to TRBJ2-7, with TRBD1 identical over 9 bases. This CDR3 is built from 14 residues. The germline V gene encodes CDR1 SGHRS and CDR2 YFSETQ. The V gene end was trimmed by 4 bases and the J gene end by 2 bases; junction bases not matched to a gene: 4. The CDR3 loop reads CASSRDRVPYEQYF. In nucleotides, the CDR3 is TGCGCCAGCAGCCGGGACAGGGTCCCCTACGAGCAGTACTTC.

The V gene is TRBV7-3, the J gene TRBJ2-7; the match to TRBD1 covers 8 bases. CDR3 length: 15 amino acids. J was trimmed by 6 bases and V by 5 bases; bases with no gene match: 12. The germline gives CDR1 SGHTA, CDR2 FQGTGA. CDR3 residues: CASSPTGQGTGEQYF. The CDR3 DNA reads TGTGCCAGCAGCCCTACTGGACAGGGTACAGGCGAGCAGTACTTC.